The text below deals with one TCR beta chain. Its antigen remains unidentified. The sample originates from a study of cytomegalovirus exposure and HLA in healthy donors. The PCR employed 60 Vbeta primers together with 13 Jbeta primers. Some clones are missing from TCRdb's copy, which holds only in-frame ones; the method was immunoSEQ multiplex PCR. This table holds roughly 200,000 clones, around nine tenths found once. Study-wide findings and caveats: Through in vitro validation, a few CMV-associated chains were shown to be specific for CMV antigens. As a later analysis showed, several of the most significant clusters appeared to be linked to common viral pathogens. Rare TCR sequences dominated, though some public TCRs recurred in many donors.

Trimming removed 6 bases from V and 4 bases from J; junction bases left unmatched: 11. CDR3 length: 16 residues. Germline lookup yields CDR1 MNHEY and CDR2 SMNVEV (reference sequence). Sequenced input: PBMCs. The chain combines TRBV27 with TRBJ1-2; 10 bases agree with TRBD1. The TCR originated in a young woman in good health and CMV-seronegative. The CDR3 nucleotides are TGTGCCAGCAGCAAATCCGGGACAGGGGTGGTCTATGGCTACACCTTC. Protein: CASSKSGTGVVYGYTF.